Presented here are 7 T cell receptor beta chains from one specimen sequenced in a study of Ad26.COV2.S vaccination and SARS-CoV-2 variants (dated by TCRdb to the early 2020s). The treatment or condition label for this specimen denotes: around 19 received Ad26.COV2.S at low or high dose, single or two shots; roughly five received placebo; per-sample allocation not given. Repertoires of vaccine and placebo recipients were sequenced from samples collected on day 63 after the first injection. Receptor amplification or capture employed the immunoSEQ multiplex PCR assay. What TCRdb holds here is the immuneACCESS table cut down to in-frame rearrangements. Part of the clones is not present; checked against another copy, under half of the missing clones reflect an unresolved V gene, and the others are unexplained. A total of around 340,000 clones appear in this sample, 88% of them only once. The ten largest account for approximately 5.9% of the sample.

This specimen was peripheral blood, taken in a trial of Ad26.COV2.S vaccine versus placebo. The receptors shown here come from a person aged 18 to 59 who received the Ad26.COV2.S COVID-19 vaccine or a placebo.

The V call is TRBV4-3, the J call TRBJ2-7; 7 bases are shared with TRBD2. Germline V gene data show CDR1 as LGHNA and CDR2 as YSLEER. Trimming at V came to 0 bases and at J to 4 bases, leaving 9 bases not matched to a gene. This CDR3 spans 16 amino acids. The CDR3 reads CASSQELRGRRYEQYF. In DNA, the CDR3 is TGCGCCAGCAGCCAAGAACTCCGCGGGAGACGTTACGAGCAGTACTTC.

This chain connects TRBV6-6 to TRBJ1-5; no clear D. The CDR3 consists of 14 residues. Germline V CDR1 and CDR2: MNHNY, SVGAGI (reference sequence). V lost 7 bases to trimming and J lost 2 bases, with 12 bases between them. The chain's CDR3 is CASTAKDGNQPQHF. The CDR3 region has the DNA TGTGCCAGCACCGCGAAGGATGGCAATCAGCCCCAGCATTTT.

The chain is built from TRBV4-3 and TRBJ1-2, with a weak D call TRBD1 (5 bases). V gave up 0 bases and J gave up 5 bases, with 13 bases separating them. Germline V lookup: CDR1 LGHNA, CDR2 YSLEER. There are 15 residues in the CDR3. CDR3 region: CASSQDAAGLYGYTF. In DNA form, the CDR3 reads TGCGCCAGCAGCCAAGATGCCGCGGGGCTTTATGGCTACACCTTC.

The CDR3 nucleotides read TGTGCCAGCAGCCCCCGGGACAGGGACTCCTACGAGCAGTACTTC. This gives the protein CASSPRDRDSYEQYF. This chain joins TRBV13 and TRBJ2-7; 9 bases line up with TRBD1. The CDR3 runs 15 residues. Germline V lookup: CDR1 PRHDT, CDR2 FYEKMQ (reference sequence). V shed 5 bases and J 0 bases; nucleotides not matched to a gene: 5.

This clone was seen once. This chain links TRBV4-2 with TRBJ1-2; D gene uncertain. Looked up from germline, CDR1 is LGHNA and CDR2 is YNFKEQ. Trimming left V 4 bases short and J 6 bases short, with 18 bases between. The CDR3 has 15 amino acids. The CDR3 sequence: CASSLGRAVVNGYTF. The CDR3 DNA is TGTGCCAGCAGCCTCGGACGGGCCGTAGTAAATGGCTACACCTTC.

The CDR3 bases are TGTGCCAGCAGACCGGGGGGTTTCACCGAGCAGTACTTC. Encoded protein: CASRPGGFTEQYF. The V call is TRBV28, the J call TRBJ2-7, with TRBD2 identical over 7 bases. The length of the CDR3 is 13 residues. The germline gives CDR1 MDHEN, CDR2 SYDVKM. The J segment lost 6 bases and the V segment lost 6 bases, leaving 8 bases of the junction unmatched.

CDR3 sequence reads: CASKDINTGELFF. In nucleotides, the CDR3 is TGTGCCAGCAAAGACATAAACACCGGGGAGCTGTTTTTT. The genes are TRBV6-4 and TRBJ2-2, with D hard to call. The ends were cut back, 7 bases at V and 2 bases at J, with 8 bases in the middle. The CDR3 sequence is 13 residues long. Germline assignment: CDR1 MRHNA and CDR2 SNTAGT.